This T cell receptor (beta chain) was sequenced for a study of breast tumors, draining lymph nodes, adjacent tissues. Each CDR3 protein is one row after TCRdb ran MiXCR on the multiplex PCR reads. The data show 290,000 or so distinct CDR3 sequences, more than 30% seen once. The lymph nodes were axillary draining lymph nodes from breast cancer patients. Germline-derived CDR1 and CDR2 are MDHEN and SYDVKM. V shed 3 bases and J shed 1 base, with 16 bases lying between them. The CDR3 loop spans 16 amino acids. Sequences were obtained from axillary lymph node tissue. This clonotype was obtained from a female donor with breast cancer. Some clones in this sample may be carry-over from other donors' samples. This chain joins TRBV28 and TRBJ2-7, with D unresolved. The CDR3 is CASSFQTGRLSYEQYF. The CDR3 bases are TGTGCCAGCAGTTTTCAGACCGGACGGCTTTCCTACGAGCAGTACTTC.